One and the same sample provided the 26 T cell receptor beta chains below, sequenced in a study of T-cell reconstitution after alpha-beta-depleted transplantation in children. Unique molecular identifiers were used in preparing the TCRbeta library. TCRdb itself ran the PCR reads through MiXCR, one entry per CDR3 protein. The data show some 530,000 distinct CDR3 sequences, around 12% seen once. The material was PBMCs from the stem cell graft donor, obtained from the stem cell graft. The receptors here all came from a human donor who donated a stem cell graft to a child with combined immunodeficiency.

This clonotype was recorded at least ten times. This chain joins TRBV28 and TRBJ1-1; 7 bases are shared with TRBD1. CDR3 size: 16 residues. V was clipped by 5 bases and J by 6 bases; unmatched bases: 15. Germline CDR1 and CDR2: MDHEN and SYDVKM. The CDR3 sequence: CASSRWDSLGSAEAFF. In DNA form, the CDR3 reads TGTGCCAGCAGTAGATGGGACAGCTTAGGAAGTGCTGAAGCTTTCTTT. Full variable domain (remainder filled in from reference TRBV28 and TRBJ1-1): DVKVTQSSRYLVKRTGEKVFLECVQDMDHENMFWYRQDPGLGLRLIYFSYDVKMKEKGDIPEGYSVSREKKERFSLILESASTNQTSMYLCASSRWDSLGSAEAFFGQGTRLTVV.

This clonotype has a count of ten or more. This chain links TRBV7-9 with TRBJ2-7, with D perhaps matching TRBD1 (6 bases). V lost 1 base and J lost 5, with 9 bases in between. The CDR3 sequence is 13 residues long. Germline loops: CDR1 SEHNR, CDR2 FQNEAQ (reference sequence). CDR3: CASSLGQGNEQYF. The CDR3, as DNA: TGTGCCAGCAGCTTAGGTCAGGGGAACGAGCAGTACTTC.

This clonotype turned up a few times. J is TRBJ2-7 and V is TRBV10-3; either TRBD1 or TRBD2 may fit D (5 bases each). CDR3 size: 14 residues. V gave up 8 bases and J gave up 0 bases, with 14 bases separating them. CDR1 is ENHRY and CDR2 is SYGVKD in the germline V gene. CDR3 bases: TGTGCCATCGGGACCTCTCGGTCCTCCTACGAGCAGTACTTC. Translation gives CAIGTSRSSYEQYF.

This clonotype appeared many times. This chain connects TRBV5-4 to TRBJ2-1, with no clear D. Trimming cost V 2 bases and J 10 bases, with 10 bases left between them. This CDR3 is built from 12 residues. The germline CDR1 and CDR2 sequences are SGHNT and YYREEE (reference sequence). The CDR3 region has the DNA TGTGCCAGCAGCTTTATAGGGCTCGAGCAGTTCTTC. It specifies CASSFIGLEQFF.

CDR3 sequence (DNA): TGTGCCAGCAGCTTAGTAGGTCCTAGCGGGTACACAGATACGCAGTATTTT. Translating it yields CASSLVGPSGYTDTQYF. The chain combines TRBV7-2 with TRBJ2-3, with 8 bases lining up with TRBD2. Germline loops: CDR1 SGHTA, CDR2 FQGNSA. V lost 1 base, J lost 2 bases, and 8 bases stayed unmatched. CDR3 size: 17 residues.

This clonotype was found a few times. The chain is built from TRBV5-1 and TRBJ2-5; D is perhaps TRBD1 or TRBD2 (6 bases each). CDR3 length: 15 amino acids. Germline V gives CDR1 SGHRS, CDR2 YFSETQ. Trimming took off 2 bases at V and 5 bases at J, with 16 bases between the two ends. Written as DNA, the CDR3 is TGCGCCAGCAGCTTACAGGGTTCGGGGGCGGAGACCCAGTACTTC. It encodes CASSLQGSGAETQYF. Using reference TRBV5-1 and TRBJ2-5 for the parts outside the CDR3, the full variable domain is KAGVTQTPRYLIKTRGQQVTLSCSPISGHRSVSWYQQTPGQGLQFLFEYFSETQRNKGNFPGRFSGRQFSNSRSEMNVSTLELGDSALYLCASSLQGSGAETQYFGPGTRLLVL.

This clonotype has a handful of counts. As DNA, the CDR3 is TGTGCCATCAATCCGGGACCGCTGTACGAGCAGTACTTC. Protein: CAINPGPLYEQYF. The chain has TRBV10-3 and TRBJ2-7; D assignment may be TRBD1 or TRBD2 (5 bases each). Germline assignment: CDR1 ENHRY and CDR2 SYGVKD. Trimming pared 7 bases from V and 4 bases from J, leaving 14 bases between. The CDR3 consists of 13 residues.

This clonotype was seen only a few times. The chain carries TRBV29-1 and TRBJ1-1, with D possibly being TRBD1 (6 bases). Germline V gene sequence: CDR1 SQVTM, CDR2 ANQGSEA. With 1 base removed from V and 0 bases from J, the gap between germline ends came to 9 bases. The CDR3 is 14 amino acids. CDR3 in amino acids: CSVEVGGLNTEAFF. In DNA, the CDR3 is TGCAGCGTTGAAGTCGGGGGCCTGAACACTGAAGCTTTCTTT.

This clonotype has a count of ten or more. The chain carries TRBV15 and TRBJ2-6; 7 nucleotides match TRBD1. The V gene end was trimmed by 3 bases and the J gene end by 4 bases; junction bases not matched to a gene: 3. The length of the CDR3 is 15 residues. Germline CDR1 is LNHNV and CDR2 is YYDKDF (reference sequence). The CDR3 spells CATSRTGSGANVLTF. As DNA, the CDR3 is TGTGCCACCAGCAGGACAGGGTCCGGGGCCAACGTCCTGACTTTC.

This sequence joins TRBV27 and TRBJ2-1, with D perhaps being TRBD1 or TRBD2 (6 bases each). V was cut by 6 bases and J by 9 bases, with 18 bases left in between. The CDR3 is made up of 14 amino acids. Looked up from germline, CDR1 is MNHEY and CDR2 is SMNVEV (reference sequence). The chain's CDR3 is CASSGTAQGGEQFF. The CDR3 DNA reads TGTGCCAGCAGCGGGACTGCACAAGGGGGTGAGCAGTTCTTC.

This clonotype was seen more than once but under ten times. V usage is TRBV9 and J usage is TRBJ2-3; D unresolved. Trimming stripped 1 base from V and 3 bases from J, with 3 bases between. CDR3 length: 12 residues. From germline, CDR1 is SGDLS and CDR2 YYNGEE. The CDR3 DNA is TGTGCCAGCAGCGTACCGACAGATACGCAGTATTTT. Translating it yields CASSVPTDTQYF.

The chain links TRBV7-3 to TRBJ2-1; D is ambiguous. The CDR3 length is 16 residues. V lost 4 bases and J 0 bases, leaving 13 bases between the germline ends. Germline V lookup: CDR1 SGHTA, CDR2 FQGTGA. Here the CDR3 DNA reads TGTGCCAGCAGCTCTACCCGGACCACCTCCTACAATGAGCAGTTCTTC. It codes for CASSSTRTTSYNEQFF.

This clonotype has just a few counts. The CDR3 reads CASSATGTDTDTQYF. In nucleotides, the CDR3 is TGTGCCAGCAGCGCGACCGGGACGGACACAGATACGCAGTATTTT. The chain joins TRBV7-9 to TRBJ2-3; D is possibly TRBD1 or TRBD2 (5 bases each). Per the germline V gene, CDR1 is SEHNR and CDR2 is FQNEAQ (reference sequence). CDR3 size: 15 residues. Trimming stripped 5 bases from V and 2 bases from J, with 14 bases between.

Many counts were recorded for this clonotype. The rearrangement joins TRBV29-1 to TRBJ2-5; TRBD2 is a possible D gene (5 bases). Germline-derived CDR1 and CDR2 are SQVTM and ANQGSEA. Trimming cost V 7 bases and J 5 bases, with 17 bases left between them. The CDR3 sequence is 13 residues long. The CDR3 region has the DNA TGCAGCGCAGGTACTAGGATGGCTGAGACCCAGTACTTC. It codes for CSAGTRMAETQYF.

This clonotype was seen only a few times. The chain carries TRBV5-1 and TRBJ2-3, with a possible D match to TRBD2 (6 bases). The germline gives CDR1 SGHRS, CDR2 YFSETQ. CDR3 length equals 16 residues. Trimming stripped 0 bases from V and 4 bases from J, with 15 bases between. The CDR3 coding sequence is TGCGCCAGCAGCTTGGGTGGGGGGACCACCCCAGATACGCAGTATTTT. Protein product: CASSLGGGTTPDTQYF.

The CDR3 DNA reads TGTGCCAGCAGCGTAGTGGGCCGACCCACAGATACGCAGTATTTT. Translating it yields CASSVVGRPTDTQYF. The chain links TRBV9 to TRBJ2-3; D gene unclear. Germline CDR1 is SGDLS and CDR2 is YYNGEE. This CDR3 spans 15 amino acids. V dropped 0 bases and J dropped 2 bases, with 10 bases sitting between them. The whole variable domain, remainder taken from reference TRBV9 and TRBJ2-3, is DSGVTQTPKHLITATGQRVTLRCSPRSGDLSVYWYQQSLDQGLQFLIQYYNGEERAKGNILERFSAQQFPDLHSELNLSSLELGDSALYFCASSVVGRPTDTQYFGPGTRLTVL.

This clonotype has just a few counts. The chain carries TRBV4-3 and TRBJ2-3, with D perhaps matching TRBD2 (5 bases). This CDR3 is 15 amino acids long. CDR1 LGHNA and CDR2 YSLEER come from the germline V gene. V was trimmed by 0 bases and J by 6 bases, leaving 13 bases between them. The CDR3 DNA follows: TGCGCCAGCAGCCAAGAGGAGGCCCTGGCTGATACGCAGTATTTT. Its translation is CASSQEEALADTQYF.

In this sample, this clonotype turned up many times. This chain uses TRBV12-3 or TRBV12-4 with TRBJ2-2, with TRBD2 matching over 10 bases. V was clipped by 5 bases and J by 6 bases; unmatched bases: 12. The CDR3 spans 17 residues. The CDR3, as DNA: TGTGCCAGCAGTGATACACAGGGACTAGCGTGGGCCGGGGAGCTGTTTTTT. Encoded protein: CASSDTQGLAWAGELFF.

The gene calls are TRBV6-4 and TRBJ2-4, with 11 bases matching TRBD2. This CDR3 region has 19 residues. V shed 8 bases, J shed 0 bases, and the junction held 15 bases outside the gene matches. Germline loops: CDR1 MRHNA, CDR2 SNTAGT. The CDR3 protein is CASEARRLSGRAAKNIQYF. For the CDR3, the DNA is TGTGCCAGCGAAGCCAGGCGTCTTAGCGGGAGGGCAGCCAAAAACATTCAGTACTTC.

This clonotype was seen repeatedly, ten times or more. The J gene is TRBJ2-3, the V gene TRBV24-1, with D perhaps TRBD2 (5 bases). Germline CDR1 is KGHDR and CDR2 is SFDVKD. The V and J ends lost 2 bases and 3 bases respectively, with 11 bases between them. CDR3 size: 15 residues. DNA for the CDR3: TGTGCCACCAGTGATTATAGCCCGGGGACAGATACGCAGTATTTT. Protein: CATSDYSPGTDTQYF.

This clonotype was recorded a few times. V is TRBV7-9 and J is TRBJ2-5, with D possibly TRBD2 on 6 matching bases. Germline CDR1 is SEHNR and CDR2 is FQNEAQ (reference sequence). The V end was cut by 4 bases, the J end by 5 bases, with 17 bases between. This CDR3 has 15 amino acids. This CDR3 is CASSSLPRAGETQYF. In nucleotides, the CDR3 is TGTGCCAGCAGCTCCCTCCCGAGGGCGGGGGAGACCCAGTACTTC.

J is TRBJ2-7 and V is TRBV12-5, with D maybe TRBD1 (5 bases). Germline CDR1 and CDR2: LGHNT and FRNRAP. The CDR3 has 16 residues. The V and J ends lost 10 bases and 3 bases respectively, with 25 bases between them. The CDR3 DNA reads TGTGCTACAGCTGGGGCAGGGCAAAGACGGAGCTACGAGCAGTACTTC. Encoded protein: CATAGAGQRRSYEQYF.

This clonotype was seen a few times. V gene TRBV5-1 combines with J gene TRBJ2-2; 10 bases agree with TRBD2. The length of the CDR3 is 18 residues. Trimming removed 0 bases from V and 0 bases from J; junction bases left unmatched: 5. Looked up from germline, CDR1 is SGHRS and CDR2 is YFSETQ. The CDR3 region is CASSLALAGATNTGELFF. Written as DNA, the CDR3 is TGCGCCAGCAGCTTGGCCCTAGCGGGAGCGACGAACACCGGGGAGCTGTTTTTT.

The CDR3 region is CASLTGGYGYTF. As DNA, the CDR3 is TGCGCCAGCCTAACAGGGGGCTATGGCTACACCTTC. The chain links TRBV10-2 to TRBJ1-2; 8 bases line up with TRBD1. Germline loops: CDR1 WSHSY, CDR2 SAAADI. This CDR3 spans 12 amino acids. V shed 8 bases, J shed 4 bases, and the junction held 3 bases outside the gene matches.

For this clonotype: One junction end does not reproduce the germline sequence, and a read error may be involved. V is TRBV20-1 and J is TRBJ2-2; TRBD1 agrees at 9 bases. The CDR3 spans 17 residues. Germline loops: CDR1 DFQATT, CDR2 SNEGSKA (reference sequence). CDR3 nucleotide sequence: TGCTGTGCTAGAGATTGGGGGACAGGGCCGAACACCGGGGAGCTGTTTTTT. Translation: CCARDWGTGPNTGELFF.

The chain has TRBV28 and TRBJ2-3; tentatively, D is TRBD1 (6 bases). Germline CDR1 is MDHEN and CDR2 is SYDVKM. The V and J ends lost 5 bases and 8 bases respectively, with 20 bases between them. The CDR3 loop spans 15 amino acids. The DNA for the CDR3 is TGTGCCAGCAGTCCCCTCTCGGACAGTTTTACTACGCAGTATTTT. It is translated as CASSPLSDSFTTQYF. Variable domain in full (rest from reference TRBV28 and TRBJ2-3): DVKVTQSSRYLVKRTGEKVFLECVQDMDHENMFWYRQDPGLGLRLIYFSYDVKMKEKGDIPEGYSVSREKKERFSLILESASTNQTSMYLCASSPLSDSFTTQYFGPGTRLTVL.